This paragraph covers one TCR beta chain sequence. Trimming removed 7 bases at V and 4 bases at J, with 14 bases between. Germline V CDR1 and CDR2: SQVTM, ANQGSEA. The CDR3 length is 12 residues. This sample was taken from a study of blood T cells in healthy people across ages. Alongside a J-beta primer mix, a sample-barcoded 5' primer served in a second PCR lasting about 7 to 11 cycles. In TCRdb, the 5' RACE reads were re-called with MiXCR into one record per CDR3 protein. The table has hundreds of thousands of distinct CDR3 sequences, nearly 60% seen once; the top ten hold 20% to 25%. What was sequenced was blood. The sequence was collected from a man between 25 and 39 years old in good health. This rearrangement joins TRBV29-1 to TRBJ2-7; TRBD1 is a possible D gene (6 bases). The CDR3 loop is CSGLLQGYEQYF. Written as DNA, the CDR3 is TGCAGCGGCCTACTTCAGGGGTACGAGCAGTACTTC.